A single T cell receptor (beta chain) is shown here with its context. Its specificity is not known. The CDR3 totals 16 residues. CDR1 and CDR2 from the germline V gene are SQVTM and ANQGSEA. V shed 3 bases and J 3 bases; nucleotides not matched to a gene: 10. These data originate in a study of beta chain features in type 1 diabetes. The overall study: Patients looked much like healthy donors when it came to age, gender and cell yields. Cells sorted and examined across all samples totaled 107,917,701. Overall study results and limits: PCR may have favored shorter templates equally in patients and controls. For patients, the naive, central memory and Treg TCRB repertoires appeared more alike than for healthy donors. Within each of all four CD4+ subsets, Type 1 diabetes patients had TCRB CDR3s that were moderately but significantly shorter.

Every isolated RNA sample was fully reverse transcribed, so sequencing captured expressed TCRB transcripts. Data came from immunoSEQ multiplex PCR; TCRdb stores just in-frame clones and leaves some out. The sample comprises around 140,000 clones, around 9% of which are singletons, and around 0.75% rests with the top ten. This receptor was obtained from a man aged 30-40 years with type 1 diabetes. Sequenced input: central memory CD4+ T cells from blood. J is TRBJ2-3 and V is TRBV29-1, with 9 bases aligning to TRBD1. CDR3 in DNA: TGCAGCGTTGACACCCCTCGACAGGGGGGTACAGATACGCAGTATTTT. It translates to CSVDTPRQGGTDTQYF.